One and the same sample provided the 21 T cell receptor beta chains below, sequenced in a study of control samples from healthy donors and cancer patients. Libraries were prepared by immunoSEQ multiplex PCR; TCRdb keeps only in-frame clonotypes and omits some of them. Of about 120,000 clones listed, about 90% were seen once; the top ten hold around 1.7%. What was sequenced was blood. The receptors shown here come from a man between 18 and 35 years old in good health.

About this clone: One junction end does not reproduce the germline sequence, and a read error may be involved. The chain combines TRBV10-2 with TRBJ2-7, with a tentative D call TRBD2 (6 bases). Per germline, CDR1 WSHSY and CDR2 SAAADI. The CDR3 has 13 amino acids. In DNA, the CDR3 is TGCGCCAGCAGTGAGTTTAGTACTAGCCAGTCTTCCTTC. It codes for CASSEFSTSQSSF.

This clone showed up just once. This rearrangement joins TRBV7-9 to TRBJ2-4; D gene uncertain. CDR1 and CDR2 from the germline V gene are SEHNR and FQNEAQ (reference sequence). This CDR3 comprises 13 residues. The V end was cut by 4 bases, the J end by 3 bases, with 7 bases between. The CDR3 reads CASSWVGKNIQYF. The CDR3 DNA reads as TGTGCCAGCAGCTGGGTAGGCAAAAACATTCAGTACTTC.

This chain connects TRBV28 to TRBJ2-7; the match to TRBD1 covers 7 bases. With 6 bases clipped from V and 5 bases from J, the junction kept 7 bases outside the gene matches. The germline V gene encodes CDR1 MDHEN and CDR2 SYDVKM. The length of the CDR3 is 13 residues. This CDR3 reads CASSSDRVNEQYF. For the CDR3, the DNA is TGTGCCAGCAGCTCAGACAGGGTGAACGAGCAGTACTTC.

This sequence joins TRBV18 and TRBJ2-2, with a tentative D call TRBD1 (6 bases). The germline gives CDR1 KGHSH, CDR2 LQKENI. The V and J ends lost 3 bases and 7 bases respectively, with 12 bases between them. The CDR3 is 14 amino acids. The CDR3 is CASSPGATGGELFF. DNA of the CDR3: TGTGCCAGCTCACCCGGAGCGACAGGCGGGGAGCTGTTTTTT. The whole variable domain, filled in from reference TRBV18 and TRBJ2-2, reads NAGVMQNPRHLVRRRGQEARLRCSPMKGHSHVYWYRQLPEEGLKFMVYLQKENIIDESGMPKERFSAEFPKEGPSILRIQQVVRGDSAAYFCASSPGATGGELFFGEGSRLTVL.

The rearrangement uses TRBV11-2 and TRBJ2-1, with 9 bases that match TRBD2. V dropped 1 base and J dropped 2; count of bases not matched to a gene: 9. This CDR3 has 18 amino acids. The germline gives CDR1 SGHAT, CDR2 FQNNGV. CDR3 sequence reads: CASSLVGGRAQAYNEQFF. The CDR3 nucleotides are TGTGCCAGCAGCTTAGTAGGCGGGAGGGCTCAGGCCTACAATGAGCAGTTCTTC.

The CDR3 bases are TGTGCCAGTAGGAACAGACAGGGTCCAGGAAACACCATATATTTT. Its translation is CASRNRQGPGNTIYF. V usage is TRBV19 and J usage is TRBJ1-3, with 7 bases fitting TRBD1. The V segment lost 6 bases and the J segment 4 bases; nucleotides outside the gene matches: 9. The germline gives CDR1 LNHDA, CDR2 SQIVND (reference sequence). This CDR3 is 15 amino acids long.

The V gene is TRBV6-6, the J gene TRBJ2-7; 13 nucleotides line up with TRBD2. Germline CDR1 and CDR2: MNHNY and SVGAGI (reference sequence). The CDR3 contains 17 residues. Trimming removed 5 bases from V and 1 base from J; junction bases left unmatched: 8. The CDR3 loop reads CASSPGLAGVVSYEQYF. The CDR3 DNA sequence: TGTGCCAGCAGTCCAGGACTAGCGGGAGTTGTATCCTACGAGCAGTACTTC.

The chain joins TRBV11-3 to TRBJ1-1, with D tentatively TRBD1 (5 bases). The germline V gene encodes CDR1 SGHNT and CDR2 YENEEA. The V gene lost 1 base and the J gene lost 6 bases, with 9 bases spanning the gap. The CDR3 is 13 residues long. This CDR3 is CASSLGGNAEAFF. The CDR3, as DNA: TGTGCCAGCAGCTTAGGGGGGAATGCTGAAGCTTTCTTT.

V usage is TRBV6-6 and J usage is TRBJ1-5; D gene unclear. The V gene's germline CDR1 is MNHNY and CDR2 SVGAGI (reference sequence). V was shortened by 7 bases and J by 2 bases, with 9 bases between the two germline ends. This CDR3 spans 13 amino acids. CDR3 residues: CASNQAGNQPQHF. For the CDR3, the DNA is TGTGCCAGCAACCAGGCGGGCAATCAGCCCCAGCATTTT.

The gene calls are TRBV27 and TRBJ1-1, with a tentative D call TRBD1 (6 bases). The V gene lost 6 bases and the J gene lost 1 base, with 6 bases spanning the gap. This CDR3 spans 12 amino acids. Germline V lookup: CDR1 MNHEY, CDR2 SMNVEV (reference sequence). This CDR3 reads CASRGANTEAFF. The CDR3 DNA reads TGTGCCAGCAGGGGGGCGAACACTGAAGCTTTCTTT.

This clone has just a few counts. This chain connects TRBV14 to TRBJ2-7; D call uncertain. The CDR3 spans 13 residues. V was pared by 1 base and J by 4 bases, with 8 bases between. From germline, CDR1 is SGHDN and CDR2 FVKESK. The CDR3 is CASSQVGGYEQYF. For the CDR3, the DNA is TGTGCCAGCAGCCAAGTAGGTGGGTACGAGCAGTACTTC.

This clone has only a few counts. This chain links TRBV12-3 or TRBV12-4 with TRBJ1-5; the D gene is possibly TRBD1 (5 bases). Trimming shortened V by 10 bases and J by 0 bases, and 7 bases separated the two germline ends. The CDR3 is 12 residues long. CDR3 sequence: CATQGSNQPQHF. The CDR3 DNA follows: TGTGCCACGCAGGGTAGCAATCAGCCCCAGCATTTT.

The chain links TRBV12-1 to TRBJ2-7. TRBV12-1 is noted as a pseudogene. This CDR3 contains 17 residues. In DNA form, the CDR3 reads TGTGCCAGCAGCTTTCAAAAGGGCCTGACTTTAACCTACGAGCAGTACTTC. Translation gives CASSFQKGLTLTYEQYF.

The chain employs TRBV19 and TRBJ2-1, with TRBD2 identical over 11 bases. V trimming: 9 bases; J trimming: 6 bases; junction bases outside the gene matches: 10. Per the germline V gene, CDR1 is LNHDA and CDR2 is SQIVND (reference sequence). CDR3 size: 15 residues. CDR3 DNA: TGTGCCAGCAGCTTAATAGCGGGAGGGTTCAATGAGCAGTTCTTC. Its protein product is CASSLIAGGFNEQFF.

As DNA, the CDR3 is TGTGCCAGCAGCATTGGACAGGGACAGGAGCAGCCCCAGCATTTT. Encoded protein: CASSIGQGQEQPQHF. This rearrangement joins TRBV7-9 to TRBJ1-5, with 8 bases identical to TRBD1. The V gene end was trimmed by 5 bases and the J gene end by 7 bases; junction bases not matched to a gene: 10. The CDR3 contains 15 residues. Germline assignment: CDR1 SEHNR and CDR2 FQNEAQ (reference sequence).

The J gene is TRBJ2-7, the V gene TRBV11-2; 10 bases align to TRBD2. The CDR3 spans 15 residues. Germline assignment: CDR1 SGHAT and CDR2 FQNNGV. V lost 7 bases and J lost 3; bases outside the gene matches: 9. The CDR3 here is CASIPQSSGSYEQYF. CDR3 in DNA: TGTGCCAGCATCCCTCAATCTAGCGGGAGCTACGAGCAGTACTTC.

The chain links TRBV28 to TRBJ1-2, with D tentatively TRBD1 (6 bases). Germline V gene data show CDR1 as MDHEN and CDR2 as SYDVKM. The CDR3 contains 17 residues. The V end was cut by 6 bases, the J end by 2 bases, with 22 bases between. CDR3 residues: CASSTAWFAGANYGYTF. The CDR3 region has the DNA TGTGCCAGCAGCACCGCCTGGTTTGCGGGGGCCAACTATGGCTACACCTTC.

The rearrangement links TRBV9 to TRBJ1-1; D is ambiguous. Germline CDR1 SGDLS, CDR2 YYNGEE. The CDR3 runs 14 residues. Trimming removed 1 base from V and 2 bases from J, with 9 bases in between. The CDR3 is CASSVRQDNTEAFF. As DNA, the CDR3 is TGTGCCAGCAGCGTAAGGCAGGATAACACTGAAGCTTTCTTT. Based on the CDR3 plus reference TRBV9 and TRBJ1-1, the full variable domain is DSGVTQTPKHLITATGQRVTLRCSPRSGDLSVYWYQQSLDQGLQFLIQYYNGEERAKGNILERFSAQQFPDLHSELNLSSLELGDSALYFCASSVRQDNTEAFFGQGTRLTVV.

The chain has TRBV5-1 and TRBJ1-2, with 12 bases aligning to TRBD1. There are 16 residues in the CDR3. J was trimmed by 5 bases and V by 4 bases; bases with no gene match: 9. CDR1 is SGHRS and CDR2 is YFSETQ in the germline V gene. The CDR3 bases are TGCGCCAGCAGCACGGGGACAGGGGGCGCGAGGTATGGCTACACCTTC. Its protein product is CASSTGTGGARYGYTF.

The rearrangement uses TRBV27 and TRBJ2-6; D possibly uses TRBD1 or TRBD2 (6 bases each). V dropped 3 bases and J dropped 4 bases, with 13 bases sitting between them. Germline CDR1 is MNHEY and CDR2 is SMNVEV (reference sequence). The CDR3 is made up of 16 amino acids. CDR3 bases: TGTGCCAGCAGTTTTAAGGGGGGCAGAGGGGCCAACGTCCTGACTTTC. As protein: CASSFKGGRGANVLTF. Together with reference TRBV27 and TRBJ2-6, the CDR3 gives the full variable domain: EAQVTQNPRYLITVTGKKLTVTCSQNMNHEYMSWYRQDPGLGLRQIYYSMNVEVTDKGDVPEGYKVSRKEKRNFPLILESPSPNQTSLYFCASSFKGGRGANVLTFGAGSRLTVL.

This chain uses TRBV20-1 with TRBJ2-7; TRBD2 might be the D (5 bases). The CDR3 spans 11 residues. The V and J ends lost 1 base and 4 bases respectively, with 5 bases between them. Germline CDR1 reads DFQATT; CDR2 reads SNEGSKA (reference sequence). CDR3 residues: CSARAGYEQYF. CDR3 DNA: TGCAGTGCTAGAGCGGGGTACGAGCAGTACTTC.